The rows below give T cell receptor beta chains drawn from one sample of a study of CD8 T cells in ankylosing spondylitis. TCRdb analysed the 5' RACE reads with MiXCR anew, one entry per CDR3 protein. The table lists 150,000 to 200,000 distinct CDR3 sequences, 10% to 15% of them singletons. The sample was blood, either unsorted or a sorted T cell fraction (not recorded which). These receptors originate from a female donor with ankylosing spondylitis or in good health (not recorded which). The CDR3 runs from the conserved cysteine through the conserved F or W. The order of the fields is V gene, J gene, clone size, D gene, CDR3 DNA, CDR3 protein. The D gene is left open where the match is weak. Some rows have no size entry. The others give once, few or many, or a class for an expanded clone.

TRBV12-3/TRBV12-4	TRBJ2-3	many	TRBD2	TGTGCCAGCAGTAGGGGACTAGGCACAGATACGCAGTATTTT	CASSRGLGTDTQYF
TRBV6-5	TRBJ2-3	many	NA	TGTGCCAGCAGTTGGCGGACACCCACAGATACGCAGTATTTT	CASSWRTPTDTQYF
TRBV19	TRBJ1-1	many	TRBD1	TGTGCCAGTAGTATAGAGGACAGGGGGAACACTGAAGCTTTCTTT	CASSIEDRGNTEAFF
TRBV5-1	TRBJ2-2	NA	TRBD2	TGCGCCAGCAGGCGAACTAGCGGGAGGGTCGTGAGTGGGGAGCTGTTTTTT	CASRRTSGRVVSGELFF
TRBV20-1	TRBJ1-2	NA	TRBD1	TGCAGTGCTTCCGGACAGGGAGTCCGTGGCTACACCTTC	CSASGQGVRGYTF
TRBV6-2/TRBV6-3	TRBJ2-1	NA	NA	TGTGCCAGCAGTTTCCCTACTAGGATCCACAATGAGCAGTTCTTC	CASSFPTRIHNEQFF
TRBV6-1	TRBJ2-5	few	NA	TGTGCCAGCAGTGAATCCTACGGAGTAGAGACCCAGTACTTC	CASSESYGVETQYF
TRBV4-3	TRBJ2-5	NA	TRBD2	TGCGCCAGCAGTCCATTCGTGGCTAGCGGGGGGTTTCAGGAGACCCAGTACTTC	CASSPFVASGGFQETQYF
TRBV12-3/TRBV12-4	TRBJ2-3	many	NA	TGTGCCAGCAGAGGGTTCCATACGCAGTATTTT	CASRGFHTQYF
TRBV9	TRBJ2-7	many	TRBD1	TGTGCCAGCAGCGCGACAGGGGCGGTGAGAGACGAGCAGTACTTC	CASSATGAVRDEQYF
TRBV24-1	TRBJ2-1	many	NA	TGTGCCACCAGTGATTCCTGGAGTTGGCGGGGTTACAATGAGCAGTTCTTC	CATSDSWSWRGYNEQFF
TRBV5-1	TRBJ2-7	many	NA	TGCGCCAGCAAGGATTCGGGAGATTCGACCGAGCAGTACTTC	CASKDSGDSTEQYF
TRBV7-2	TRBJ1-1	many	TRBD1	TGTGCCAGCAGCCGCCGACAGGGGAGTTCGGGTGAAGCTTTCTTT	CASSRRQGSSGEAFF
TRBV20-1	TRBJ1-1	many	NA	TGCAGTGCTAGCCAGAGGAACACTGAAGCTTTCTTT	CSASQRNTEAFF
TRBV24-1	TRBJ2-3	NA	NA	TGTGGGGCCAGTTATTTGACCAGGTGTATTTTGGACAGCGTGGCGGAGAATACGCAGTATTTT	CGASYLTRCILDSVAENTQYF
TRBV6-5	TRBJ2-3	few	TRBD2	TGTGCCAGCAGCTTAGCGGGGACGGGCACAGATACGCAGTATTTT	CASSLAGTGTDTQYF
TRBV15	TRBJ2-6	NA	NA	TGTGCCACCAGCAGAGATTCGGACGGCATCTCTGGGGCCAACGTCCTGACTTTC	CATSRDSDGISGANVLTF
TRBV4-3	TRBJ1-6	many	NA	TGCGCCAGCAGCCTAGGGACGGGATCACCCCTCCACTTT	CASSLGTGSPLHF
TRBV20-1	TRBJ2-1	NA	NA	TGCAGTGCTAGAAGCGGACTTGAGGATGAGCAGTTCTTC	CSARSGLEDEQFF
TRBV20-1	TRBJ2-3	many	NA	TGCAGTGCTCGTATCACAGATACGCAGTATTTT	CSARITDTQYF
TRBV28	TRBJ2-7	medium-sized	NA	TGTGCCAGCAGTTTACTGACCGACTCCGAGCAGTACTTC	CASSLLTDSEQYF
TRBV7-9	TRBJ2-7	many	NA	TGTGCCAGCAGCCCCCCTAAGGGCTACGAGCAGTACTTC	CASSPPKGYEQYF
TRBV5-5	TRBJ1-5	many	NA	TGTGCCAGCAGTTGGGTGGGGAGCAATCAGCCCCAGCATTTT	CASSWVGSNQPQHF
TRBV12-3/TRBV12-4	TRBJ2-7	many	NA	TGTGCCAGCAGCCCCAGCACCGGGACTCAGGGCGCCTACGAGCAGTACTTC	CASSPSTGTQGAYEQYF
TRBV7-2	TRBJ2-5	few	NA	TGTGCCAGCTCCGGGCGGGTCACCCAGTACTTC	CASSGRVTQYF
TRBV7-2	TRBJ2-7	few	TRBD1	TGTGCCAGCAGCCTGTACAGGGGCCGGTACGAGCAGTACTTC	CASSLYRGRYEQYF
TRBV12-3/TRBV12-4	TRBJ2-7	many	NA	TGTGCCAGCAGTTTTGCAGGGTATAGCGAGCAGTACTTC	CASSFAGYSEQYF
TRBV20-1	TRBJ2-3	few	NA	TGCAGTGCTAGGGCAGGCGCTAGCACAGATACGCAGTATTTT	CSARAGASTDTQYF
TRBV1	TRBJ2-1	NA	NA	TGCACCAGCAGCCATCCAGCGGGAGGGATGGATGAGCAGTTCTTC	CTSSHPAGGMDEQFF
TRBV7-2	TRBJ2-7	many	NA	TGTGCCAGCAACCTAGGACAGAGCTCCTACGAGCAGTACTTC	CASNLGQSSYEQYF
TRBV30	TRBJ1-5	many	NA	TGTGCCTGGAGAGCGGGGATGAGCAATCAGCCCCAGCATTTT	CAWRAGMSNQPQHF
TRBV20-1	TRBJ2-7	NA	NA	TGCAGTGCGCCGGGGCGAGCCTACGAGCAGTACTTC	CSAPGRAYEQYF
TRBV28	TRBJ2-3	NA	TRBD1	TGTGCCAGCAGTCGGGACAGGGGGCCAGATACGCAGTATTTT	CASSRDRGPDTQYF
TRBV28	TRBJ2-3	NA	NA	TGTGCCAGCAGTTTCCCAAGTCTCGGTGTCGGGACTCACCTAACCACAGATACGCAGTATTTT	CASSFPSLGVGTHLTTDTQYF
TRBV27	TRBJ2-7	many	TRBD2	TGTGCCAGCAGTCCACTACTGGCGGGAGGTAGAGAGCAGTACTTC	CASSPLLAGGREQYF
TRBV5-1	TRBJ2-5	NA	NA	TGCGCCAGCAGCGAAAAACTCTGGGTAGGGGAGGAGACCCAGTACTTC	CASSEKLWVGEETQYF
TRBV5-1	TRBJ2-7	many	NA	TGCGCCAGCAGCCTACCGACGTTATCCTACGAGCAGTACTTC	CASSLPTLSYEQYF
TRBV12-3/TRBV12-4	TRBJ1-2	NA	NA	TGTGCCAGCAGTCCTGGGACCCAGGGCTACACCTTC	CASSPGTQGYTF
TRBV6-2/TRBV6-3	TRBJ2-1	many	NA	TGTGCCAGCAGTTACTATCCGCCGGGCGAGCAGTTCTTC	CASSYYPPGEQFF
TRBV10-3	TRBJ2-3	many	TRBD2	TGTGCCATCAGTCCATGGCGAGCGGGAGGGCTTGAAAGCACAGATACGCAGTATTTT	CAISPWRAGGLESTDTQYF
TRBV7-2	TRBJ2-2	many	NA	TGTGCCAGCAGCCTGCCGGGACGGAGCACCGGGGAGCTGTTTTTT	CASSLPGRSTGELFF
TRBV14	TRBJ2-7	few	NA	TGTGCCAGCAGCCAAGATATCGGTCTGGCCTACGAGCAGTACTTC	CASSQDIGLAYEQYF
TRBV18	TRBJ1-1	many	NA	TGTGCCAGCTCACCAAGGAGGGAGGGGACTGAAGCTTTCTTT	CASSPRREGTEAFF
TRBV12-3/TRBV12-4	TRBJ2-6	few	NA	TGTGCCAGCAGGGGGGGTTCCGGGGCCAACGTCCTGACTTTC	CASRGGSGANVLTF
TRBV12-3/TRBV12-4	TRBJ1-3	many	NA	TGTGCCAGCAGTGGACGGGGAAACACCATATATTTT	CASSGRGNTIYF
TRBV6-2/TRBV6-3	TRBJ1-2	many	NA	TGTGCCAGCAGGGAAACAGGCGACACTAACTATGGCTACACCTTC	CASRETGDTNYGYTF